This TCR beta chain is drawn from a study of cytomegalovirus exposure and HLA in healthy donors. Vbeta (60) and Jbeta (13) primers were used in the PCR. This table comes from immunoSEQ multiplex PCR, and its TCRdb copy is limited to in-frame clones, with some not included. Among about 110,000 clones, over 65% were seen once, and the ten largest hold 1% to 1.5%. Whole-study results and caveats: A few CMV-associated chains proved CMV antigen-specific in vitro. There were some public TCRs occurring in many donors, but most TCR sequences were rare. There was a cluster of highly shared sequence variants that was likely a sequencing artifact. Altogether, more than 150 TCR beta chains were recorded as cytomegalovirus-associated.

The CDR3 covers 13 residues. The germline CDR1 and CDR2 sequences are SGHNT and YYREEE (reference sequence). V lost 2 bases and J 2 bases, leaving 8 bases between the germline ends. About this clone itself: What it binds is unknown.

The chain carries TRBV5-4 and TRBJ2-7; D is perhaps TRBD2 (5 bases). The specimen sequenced was PBMCs. The clonotype was recovered from a woman aged 25 to 39 in good health and CMV-seronegative. CDR3 sequence: CASSFPGTYEQYF. The CDR3 region has the DNA TGTGCCAGCAGCTTTCCGGGAACCTACGAGCAGTACTTC.